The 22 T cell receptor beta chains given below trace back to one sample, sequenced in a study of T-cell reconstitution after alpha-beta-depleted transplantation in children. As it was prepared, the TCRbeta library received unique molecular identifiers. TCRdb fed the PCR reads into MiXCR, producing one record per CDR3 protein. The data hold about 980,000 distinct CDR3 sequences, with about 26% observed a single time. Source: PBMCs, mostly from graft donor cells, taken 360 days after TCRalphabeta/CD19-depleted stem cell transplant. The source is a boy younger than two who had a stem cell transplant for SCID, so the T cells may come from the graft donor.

CDR3 bases: TGTGCCAGCAGTTTCGAAACCGGGACCTGGAGCATTACCTACGAGCAGTACTTC. It yields the protein CASSFETGTWSITYEQYF. V usage is TRBV12-3 or TRBV12-4 and J usage is TRBJ2-7, with D tentatively TRBD1 or TRBD2 (5 bases each). The CDR3 runs to 18 residues. The ends were cut back, 3 bases at V and 2 bases at J, with 23 bases in the middle.

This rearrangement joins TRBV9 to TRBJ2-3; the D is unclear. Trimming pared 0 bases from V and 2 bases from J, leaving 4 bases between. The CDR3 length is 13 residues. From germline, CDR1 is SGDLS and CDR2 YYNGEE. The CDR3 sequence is CASSVVFTDTQYF. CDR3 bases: TGTGCCAGCAGCGTAGTGTTCACAGATACGCAGTATTTT.

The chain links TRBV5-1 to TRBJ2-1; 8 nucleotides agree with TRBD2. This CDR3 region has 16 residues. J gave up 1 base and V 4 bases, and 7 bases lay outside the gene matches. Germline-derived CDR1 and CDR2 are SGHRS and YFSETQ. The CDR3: CASSLIAGQSYNEQFF. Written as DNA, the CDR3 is TGCGCCAGCAGCCTAATAGCGGGGCAATCCTACAATGAGCAGTTCTTC. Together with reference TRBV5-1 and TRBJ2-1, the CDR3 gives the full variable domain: KAGVTQTPRYLIKTRGQQVTLSCSPISGHRSVSWYQQTPGQGLQFLFEYFSETQRNKGNFPGRFSGRQFSNSRSEMNVSTLELGDSALYLCASSLIAGQSYNEQFFGPGTRLTVL.

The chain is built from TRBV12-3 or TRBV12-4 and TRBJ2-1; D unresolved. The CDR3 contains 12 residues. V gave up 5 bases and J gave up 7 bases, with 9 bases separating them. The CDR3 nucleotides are TGTGCCAGCAGTCCATTCACGAATGAGCAGTTCTTC. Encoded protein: CASSPFTNEQFF.

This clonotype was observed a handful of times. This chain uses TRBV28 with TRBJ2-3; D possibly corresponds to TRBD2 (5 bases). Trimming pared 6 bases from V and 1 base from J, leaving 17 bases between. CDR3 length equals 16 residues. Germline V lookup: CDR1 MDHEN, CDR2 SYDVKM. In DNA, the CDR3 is TGTGCCAGCAGCGCCGCAAGGAGAGCGGGCACAGATACGCAGTATTTT. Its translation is CASSAARRAGTDTQYF.

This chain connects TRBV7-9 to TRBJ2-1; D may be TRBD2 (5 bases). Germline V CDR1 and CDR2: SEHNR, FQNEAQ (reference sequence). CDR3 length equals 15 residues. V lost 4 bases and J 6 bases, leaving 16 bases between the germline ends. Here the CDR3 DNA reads TGTGCCAGCAGCTCCCGGAAGGTGGGAGTCAATGAGCAGTTCTTC. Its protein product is CASSSRKVGVNEQFF.

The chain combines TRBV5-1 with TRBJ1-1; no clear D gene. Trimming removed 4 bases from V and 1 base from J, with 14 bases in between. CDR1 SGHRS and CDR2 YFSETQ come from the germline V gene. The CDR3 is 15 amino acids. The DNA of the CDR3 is TGCGCCAGCAGCAGACTCGACCCCAGGAACACTGAAGCTTTCTTT. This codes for CASSRLDPRNTEAFF.

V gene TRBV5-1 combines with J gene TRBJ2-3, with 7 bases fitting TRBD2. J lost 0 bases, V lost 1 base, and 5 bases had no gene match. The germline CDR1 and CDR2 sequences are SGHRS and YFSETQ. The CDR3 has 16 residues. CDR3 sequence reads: CASSLTTSASTDTQYF. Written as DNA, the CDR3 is TGCGCCAGCAGCTTGACAACTAGCGCGAGCACAGATACGCAGTATTTT.

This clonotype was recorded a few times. The CDR3 bases are TGTGCCAGCAGCAAGGAGGTGAAAGGTGAGCCCCAGCATTTT. Encoded protein: CASSKEVKGEPQHF. The chain recombines TRBV2 with TRBJ1-5; unclear D gene. Looked up from germline, CDR1 is SNHLY and CDR2 is FYNNEI. The V end lost 6 bases, the J end lost 8 bases, and 17 bases lay between the germline ends. This CDR3 spans 14 amino acids.

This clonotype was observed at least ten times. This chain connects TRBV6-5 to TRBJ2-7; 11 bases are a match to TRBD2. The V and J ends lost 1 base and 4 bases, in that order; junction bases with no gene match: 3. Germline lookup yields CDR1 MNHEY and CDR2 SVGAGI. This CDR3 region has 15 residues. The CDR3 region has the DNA TGTGCCAGCAGTTACTTAGCGGGGGGGCTTTACGAGCAGTACTTC. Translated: CASSYLAGGLYEQYF.

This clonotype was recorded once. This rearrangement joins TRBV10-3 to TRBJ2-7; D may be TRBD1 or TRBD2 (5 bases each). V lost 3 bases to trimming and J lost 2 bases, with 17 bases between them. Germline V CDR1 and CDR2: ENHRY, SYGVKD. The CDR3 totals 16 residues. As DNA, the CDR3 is TGTGCCATCAGTGAATCTCGGGTCCGGGACGCCTACGAGCAGTACTTC. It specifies CAISESRVRDAYEQYF.

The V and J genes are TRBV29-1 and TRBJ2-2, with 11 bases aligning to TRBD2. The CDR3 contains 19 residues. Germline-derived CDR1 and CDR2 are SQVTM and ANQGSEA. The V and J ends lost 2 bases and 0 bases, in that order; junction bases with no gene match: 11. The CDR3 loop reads CSVERPLAGGIANTGELFF. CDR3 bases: TGCAGCGTTGAACGGCCCCTAGCGGGGGGTATCGCGAACACCGGGGAGCTGTTTTTT.

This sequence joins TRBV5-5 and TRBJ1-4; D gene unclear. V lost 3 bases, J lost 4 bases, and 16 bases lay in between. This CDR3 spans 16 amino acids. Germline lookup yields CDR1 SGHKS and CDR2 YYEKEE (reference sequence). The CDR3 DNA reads TGTGCCAGCAGCTCGCCCCTCCACGGTTATAATGAAAAACTGTTTTTT. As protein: CASSSPLHGYNEKLFF.

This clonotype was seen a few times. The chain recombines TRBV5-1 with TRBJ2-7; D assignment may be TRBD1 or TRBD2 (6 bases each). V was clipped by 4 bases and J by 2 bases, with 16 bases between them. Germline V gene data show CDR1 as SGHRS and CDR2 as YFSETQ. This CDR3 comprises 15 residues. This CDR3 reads CASSAGQLPTYEQYF. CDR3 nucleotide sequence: TGCGCCAGCAGCGCGGGACAACTACCGACCTACGAGCAGTACTTC.

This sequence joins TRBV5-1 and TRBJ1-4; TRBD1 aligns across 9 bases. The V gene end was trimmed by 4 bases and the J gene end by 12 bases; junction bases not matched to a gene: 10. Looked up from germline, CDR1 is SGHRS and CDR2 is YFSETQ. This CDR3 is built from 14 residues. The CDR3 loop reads CASSTTGTGLQLFF. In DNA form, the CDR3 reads TGCGCCAGCAGCACAACCGGGACAGGGTTACAACTGTTTTTT. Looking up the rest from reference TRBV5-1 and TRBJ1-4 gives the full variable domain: KAGVTQTPRYLIKTRGQQVTLSCSPISGHRSVSWYQQTPGQGLQFLFEYFSETQRNKGNFPGRFSGRQFSNSRSEMNVSTLELGDSALYLCASSTTGTGLQLFFGSGTQLSVL.

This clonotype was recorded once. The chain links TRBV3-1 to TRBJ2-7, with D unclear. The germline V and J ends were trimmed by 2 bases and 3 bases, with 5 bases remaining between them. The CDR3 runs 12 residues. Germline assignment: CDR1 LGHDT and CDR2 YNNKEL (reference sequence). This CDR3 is CASSQFDYEQYF. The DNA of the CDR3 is TGTGCCAGCAGCCAATTCGACTACGAGCAGTACTTC.

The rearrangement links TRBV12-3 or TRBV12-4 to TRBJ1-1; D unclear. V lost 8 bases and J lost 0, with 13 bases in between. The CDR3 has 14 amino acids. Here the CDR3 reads CASSIFIMNTEAFF. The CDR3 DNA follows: TGTGCCAGCTCAATCTTTATAATGAACACTGAAGCTTTCTTT.

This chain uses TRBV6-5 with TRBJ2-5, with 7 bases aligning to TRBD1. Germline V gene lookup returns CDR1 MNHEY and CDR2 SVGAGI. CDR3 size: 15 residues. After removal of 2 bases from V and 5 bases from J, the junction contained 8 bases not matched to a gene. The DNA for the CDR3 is TGTGCCAGCAGTTACCAGGGGACAGCGGTGGAGACCCAGTACTTC. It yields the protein CASSYQGTAVETQYF.

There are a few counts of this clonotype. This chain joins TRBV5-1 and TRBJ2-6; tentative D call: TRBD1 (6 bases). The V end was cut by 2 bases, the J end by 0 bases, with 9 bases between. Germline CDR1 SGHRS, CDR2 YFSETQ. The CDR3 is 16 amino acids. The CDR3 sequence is CASSLGQYSGANVLTF. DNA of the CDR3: TGCGCCAGCAGCTTAGGACAGTACTCTGGGGCCAACGTCCTGACTTTC.

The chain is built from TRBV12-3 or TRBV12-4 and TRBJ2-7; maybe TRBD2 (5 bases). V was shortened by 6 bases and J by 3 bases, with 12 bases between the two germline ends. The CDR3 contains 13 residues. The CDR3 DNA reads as TGTGCCAGCAGCCATGAACTAGGCTACGAGCAGTACTTC. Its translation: CASSHELGYEQYF.

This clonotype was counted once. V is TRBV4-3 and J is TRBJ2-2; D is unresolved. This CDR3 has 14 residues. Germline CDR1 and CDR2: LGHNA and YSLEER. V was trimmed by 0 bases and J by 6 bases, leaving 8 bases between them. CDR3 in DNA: TGCGCCAGCAGCCAAGATCCTGGGTCCGGGGAGCTGTTTTTT. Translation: CASSQDPGSGELFF.

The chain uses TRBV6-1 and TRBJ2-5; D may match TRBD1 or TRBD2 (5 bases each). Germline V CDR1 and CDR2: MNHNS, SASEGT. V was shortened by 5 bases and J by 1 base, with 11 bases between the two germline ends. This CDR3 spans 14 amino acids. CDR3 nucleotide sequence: TGTGCCAGCAGTACCACGGGGCTCCAAGAGACCCAGTACTTC. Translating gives CASSTTGLQETQYF.